This T cell receptor (beta chain) comes out of a study of blood T cell repertoires in COVID-19 (dated by TCRdb to 2018 to 2020). Background for the entire study: Collaborator samples came from the United States, Italy and Spain and covered acute and convalescent phases of COVID-19. Sample metadata almost always included a de-identified subject ID, COVID-19 status, age in years and sex. The repertoires were released in a freely available public database intended as a resource for research on the immune response to SARS-CoV-2. The prospective study material was composed of cDNA or gDNA derived from T cells, B-cell-depleted T cells, or PBMCs. HLA class I and class II types, where available, came from metadata supplied by the sample provider rather than from assay-based typing. Samples came from the ongoing ImmuneRACE study (first 160 participants) plus 1,254 subjects from 6 global collaborators. Subjects who had been exposed to COVID-19, were actively infected with it, or had recovered from it provided the deeply sampled blood TCRbeta repertoires that made up the dataset.

Trimming leaves V shorter by 0 bases and J shorter by 2 bases, with the junction holding 3 bases beyond the gene matches. CDR1 MNHEY and CDR2 SVGEGT are derived from the germline V gene. From the cysteine up to the phenylalanine, the CDR3 has a length of 16 residues. This entry keeps only the CDR3 DNA: 48 bases, framed from base 1. TCRbeta CDR3 regions were amplified from genomic DNA by means of the immunoSEQ Assay, a bias-controlled multiplex PCR. Per the source publication's procedure: Nucleated cell counts per sample were estimated from amplification of reference gene primers within the assay. Sequence reads were collapsed and filtered to measure the absolute abundance of every unique TCRbeta CDR3 rearrangement. Productive Simpson clonality was computed per sample as the square root of Simpson's diversity index over productive rearrangements. TCRdb's version of the immuneACCESS table is confined to in-frame rearrangements and falls short of the full clone set. An unresolved V gene accounts for under half of the shortfall where checked; the remainder is of unknown origin. V and J calls and clone size are as listed in that table; D and trimming were resolved from the DNA. For this sample the table gives around 190,000 clones, of which around 84% were detected only once. Clones ranked in the top ten supply more than 2.5% of the sample.

General study outcomes and caveats: The quantity of clinical and demographic metadata differed by source and by participant and was supplied without curation.

A word on this clone: No antigen is known for it. Qualities for individual bases were not recorded, and no much larger clone is one base off.

In the prospective study, participants were 18 to 89 years old, resided in approximately 22 geographic areas of the United States, and were enrolled through a virtual design. Cohort assignment in the prospective study relied on participant-reported clinical history from a screening survey and a study questionnaire. Recovered participants in ImmuneRACE Cohort 3 were defined by two consecutive negative NP/OP PCR tests, clearance by a healthcare professional, or resolution of symptoms. Mobile phlebotomists in the prospective study collected whole blood, serum and a nasopharyngeal or oropharyngeal swab from every participant. Over a roughly two-month period, participants in the prospective study had the option of providing additional blood draws and questionnaires. Blood samples from the prospective study were shipped frozen or at room temperature prior to DNA extraction.

The sequencing input was PBMCs or T cells enriched from blood (not recorded which). The sequence is built from TRBV6-2 or TRBV6-3 and TRBJ2-1; 8 bases in the middle match TRBD2. The clonotype comes from a woman in her 30s who had recovered from COVID-19. The CDR3 region reads CASSYSLAVPYNEQFF. The DNA is TGTGCCAGCAGTTACTCACTAGCGGTCCCCTACAATGAGCAGTTCTTC.